The clone carrying this T cell receptor beta chain was found a few times. V was clipped by 4 bases and J by 2 bases, with 11 bases between them. CDR3 length equals 13 residues. Germline V gene lookup returns CDR1 SQVTM and CDR2 ANQGSEA. The data belong to a study of T cells in Graves' hyperthyroidism and ophthalmopathy. TCR beta CDR3 region amplification was performed from RNA transcripts. HTBI primers were the set used in a first-round RT-PCR of the TCR CDR3. Each CDR3 protein gets one entry after TCRdb re-called the multiplex PCR reads with MiXCR. Of about 400,000 distinct CDR3 sequences listed, 14% to 15% are singletons.

Specimen: blood. This TCR came from a woman in her twenties or thirties with Graves' hyperthyroidism. The J gene is TRBJ1-1, the V gene TRBV29-1, with D possibly being TRBD1 (6 bases). In DNA form, the CDR3 reads TGCAGCGTTGTAGGACAGATAAACACTGAAGCTTTCTTT. Translation: CSVVGQINTEAFF.